A single sample gave rise to the 22 T cell receptor beta chains below, sequenced in a study of beta chain features in type 1 diabetes. Expressed TCRB transcripts were sequenced, since all the RNA that had been isolated was reverse transcribed. Measured with immunoSEQ multiplex PCR; TCRdb has only the in-frame clones, and not every one. This table has around 450,000 clones, more than 9.5% appearing once. The sequenced sample was naive CD4+ T cells from blood. All receptors derive from a woman between 18 and 30 years old in good health.

This chain joins TRBV25-1 and TRBJ2-3; D could derive from TRBD1 or TRBD2 (5 bases each). The CDR3 contains 14 residues. Trimming stripped 4 bases from V and 7 bases from J, with 15 bases between. CDR1 is MGHDK, CDR2 SYGVNS, per germline. The DNA of the CDR3 is TGTGCCAGCAGTGCAACCGGGACCTCTCATACGCAGTATTTT. As protein: CASSATGTSHTQYF.

CDR3 coding DNA: TGTGCCAGCAGTGGGAGCGGGAGGGTCTACAATGAGCAGTTCTTC. It encodes CASSGSGRVYNEQFF. The genes are TRBV2 and TRBJ2-1; TRBD2 aligns across 10 bases. The V gene end was trimmed by 4 bases and the J gene end by 3 bases; junction bases not matched to a gene: 3. The CDR3 is made up of 15 amino acids. The germline CDR1 and CDR2 sequences are SNHLY and FYNNEI.

This clone was counted many times. The chain recombines TRBV29-1 with TRBJ1-2; D unresolved. The V end was cut by 0 bases, the J end by 7 bases, with 15 bases between. CDR1 and CDR2 from the germline V gene are SQVTM and ANQGSEA. The CDR3 runs 14 residues. The CDR3 coding sequence is TGCAGCGTTGAAGATCTTCGGCACGCGTTTGGCTACACCTTC. Protein product: CSVEDLRHAFGYTF.

The chain links TRBV30 to TRBJ2-1, with 12 bases matching TRBD2. Germline V CDR1 and CDR2: GTSNPN, SVGIG (reference sequence). The CDR3 runs to 17 residues. J lost 6 bases, V lost 0 bases, and 9 bases had no gene match. CDR3: CAWSVQRTSGRPNEQFF. DNA for the CDR3: TGTGCCTGGAGTGTACAAAGAACTAGCGGGAGGCCCAATGAGCAGTTCTTC.

This clone has only a few counts. This chain uses TRBV5-4 with TRBJ2-5; TRBD2 agrees at 7 bases. Germline V gene data show CDR1 as SGHNT and CDR2 as YYREEE (reference sequence). Germline trimming cut 7 bases from V and 5 bases from J; bases unmatched to any gene: 8. The length of the CDR3 is 13 residues. CDR3 amino acids: CASRHGGGETQYF. The CDR3 DNA is TGTGCCAGCCGTCATGGGGGAGGGGAGACCCAGTACTTC.

This chain joins TRBV7-2 and TRBJ2-1; 9 bases fit TRBD1. The CDR3 covers 16 residues. Trimming removed 5 bases from V and 2 bases from J; junction bases left unmatched: 7. Germline lookup yields CDR1 SGHTA and CDR2 FQGNSA. CDR3: CASSTTGGGTYNEQFF. In DNA, the CDR3 is TGTGCCAGCAGCACGACAGGGGGTGGAACCTACAATGAGCAGTTCTTC.

This clone was detected a few times. This CDR3 is CASSLAGTGDSNQPQHF. DNA of the CDR3: TGCGCCAGCAGCTTGGCGGGGACAGGAGATAGCAATCAGCCCCAGCATTTT. The chain recombines TRBV5-1 with TRBJ1-5; 8 nucleotides align to TRBD1. The CDR3 length is 17 residues. Germline CDR1 and CDR2: SGHRS and YFSETQ. Trimming cost V 0 bases and J 0 bases; bases outside gene matches: 5.

This clone was seen a handful of times. The chain is built from TRBV6-6 and TRBJ2-3; D not resolved. The V gene lost 7 bases and the J gene lost 8 bases, with 16 bases spanning the gap. The CDR3 contains 13 residues. Germline assignment: CDR1 MNHNY and CDR2 SVGAGI (reference sequence). The CDR3 here is CASNEYRLTTQYF. The CDR3 region has the DNA TGTGCCAGCAATGAGTATCGGCTGACTACGCAGTATTTT.

This clone has more than one count but fewer than ten. CDR3 nucleotides: TGTGCCAGCAGCTTATCGACCGGCCGAGCTTTCTTT. It encodes CASSLSTGRAFF. The chain uses TRBV7-2 and TRBJ1-1; D remains ambiguous. The CDR3 contains 12 residues. In germline, CDR1 is SGHTA, CDR2 FQGNSA. Trimming stripped 2 bases from V and 10 bases from J, with 11 bases between. Together with reference TRBV7-2 and TRBJ1-1, the CDR3 gives the full variable domain: GAGVSQSPSNKVTEKGKDVELRCDPISGHTALYWYRQSLGQGLEFLIYFQGNSAPDKSGLPSDRFSAERTGGSVSTLTIQRTQQEDSAVYLCASSLSTGRAFFGQGTRLTVV.

This clone was found a few times. Possible read error: a much larger clone is one base away. V gene TRBV10-1 combines with J gene TRBJ2-5; D unclear. Germline CDR1 WNHNN, CDR2 SYGVQD (reference sequence). The CDR3 sequence is 10 residues long. Trimming took off 3 bases at V and 4 bases at J, with 0 bases between the two ends. CDR3 residues: CASSEETQYF. CDR3 bases: TGCGCCAGCAGTGAAGAGACCCAGTACTTC.

In regard to this clone: This sample includes further DNA sequences coding for the same CDR3. The chain couples TRBV20-1 to TRBJ1-1, with D hard to call. V lost 5 bases to trimming and J lost 2 bases, with 6 bases between them. The length of the CDR3 is 11 residues. Germline V gene sequence: CDR1 DFQATT, CDR2 SNEGSKA (reference sequence). The CDR3 DNA reads as TGCAGTGCTTGGGGAAACACTGAAGCTTTCTTT. It is translated as CSAWGNTEAFF.

The chain couples TRBV2 to TRBJ2-5, with D perhaps TRBD1 (7 bases). Per the germline V gene, CDR1 is SNHLY and CDR2 is FYNNEI. The CDR3 totals 15 residues. V lost 3 bases to trimming and J lost 3 bases, with 14 bases between them. The CDR3 region is CASSDGGTAKETQYF. The CDR3 coding sequence is TGTGCCAGCAGTGATGGAGGGACAGCTAAAGAGACCCAGTACTTC.

V and J are TRBV28 and TRBJ2-5; D call uncertain. Germline V lookup: CDR1 MDHEN, CDR2 SYDVKM. V gave up 3 bases and J gave up 5 bases, with 19 bases separating them. The CDR3 covers 16 residues. The CDR3 protein is CASSFGRLRRWETQYF. The CDR3, as DNA: TGTGCCAGCAGTTTTGGGCGGTTGAGAAGATGGGAGACCCAGTACTTC.

The chain is built from TRBV13 and TRBJ2-1; TRBD2 matches at 10 bases. CDR3 length equals 17 residues. The germline gives CDR1 PRHDT, CDR2 FYEKMQ (reference sequence). With 2 bases clipped from V and 6 bases from J, the junction kept 10 bases outside the gene matches. The CDR3 reads CASSLSLAGVVSNEQFF. The CDR3 nucleotides read TGTGCCAGCAGCTTATCGCTAGCGGGAGTAGTCAGCAATGAGCAGTTCTTC.

This chain uses TRBV12-5 with TRBJ2-2, with 10 bases identical to TRBD2. In germline, CDR1 is LGHNT, CDR2 FRNRAP. The CDR3 is 16 amino acids. J was trimmed by 4 bases and V by 1 base; bases with no gene match: 3. The CDR3 region has the DNA TGTGCTAGTGGTTTGGCAGCGGGAGGGGTCACCGGGGAGCTGTTTTTT. It is translated as CASGLAAGGVTGELFF.

The chain recombines TRBV5-6 with TRBJ2-5; D possibly uses TRBD1 or TRBD2 (5 bases each). The V and J ends lost 4 bases and 0 bases respectively, with 13 bases between them. From germline, CDR1 is SGHDT and CDR2 YYEEEE. The CDR3 has 15 residues. CDR3 bases: TGTGCCAGCAGCCCCCGAGGGACGTACCAAGAGACCCAGTACTTC. Its translation is CASSPRGTYQETQYF.

The chain is built from TRBV12-5 and TRBJ2-3; D might be TRBD2 (5 bases). CDR1 and CDR2 from the germline V gene are LGHNT and FRNRAP. CDR3 length: 14 amino acids. Trimming cost V 6 bases and J 8 bases, with 18 bases left between them. The CDR3 DNA reads as TGTGCTAGTGGGCACGGGGATCCAAGAGCTACGCAGTATTTT. Translating gives CASGHGDPRATQYF.

V gene TRBV7-2 combines with J gene TRBJ2-7; no definite D call. Germline CDR1 is SGHTA and CDR2 is FQGNSA. The CDR3 consists of 15 residues. Trimming stripped 5 bases from V and 1 base from J, with 15 bases between. The CDR3 DNA is TGTGCCAGCAGCCCGAGAGTTGGATCGTCCTACGAGCAGTACTTC. Its translation: CASSPRVGSSYEQYF.

This clone was recorded a few times. The V and J genes are TRBV29-1 and TRBJ2-3; no firm D call. The length of the CDR3 is 12 residues. Looked up from germline, CDR1 is SQVTM and CDR2 is ANQGSEA. Between the trimmed V and J ends, which lost 4 bases and 6 bases, there was a span of 11 bases. This chain's CDR3 is CSVGVQSDTQYF. The CDR3 DNA reads TGCAGCGTTGGGGTTCAGTCGGATACGCAGTATTTT.

This clone was detected only a few times. The rearrangement links TRBV7-9 to TRBJ1-6; a weak D match, TRBD1 (5 bases). V was pared by 5 bases and J by 9 bases, with 17 bases between. The V gene's germline CDR1 is SEHNR and CDR2 FQNEAQ (reference sequence). This CDR3 comprises 15 residues. CDR3 amino acids: CASSPLGAGPSPLHF. The CDR3 DNA reads TGTGCCAGCAGCCCCTTAGGGGCAGGACCTTCACCCCTCCACTTT.

V gene TRBV9 combines with J gene TRBJ1-3; perhaps TRBD1 as D (6 bases). CDR3 size: 16 residues. V was cut by 0 bases and J by 4 bases, with 14 bases left in between. Germline CDR1 reads SGDLS; CDR2 reads YYNGEE. In DNA, the CDR3 is TGTGCCAGCAGCGTAGAAGGGGGGCCATCGGGAAACACCATATATTTT. Its translation: CASSVEGGPSGNTIYF. The full variable domain, in which reference TRBV9 and TRBJ1-3 provide the parts outside the CDR3, is DSGVTQTPKHLITATGQRVTLRCSPRSGDLSVYWYQQSLDQGLQFLIQYYNGEERAKGNILERFSAQQFPDLHSELNLSSLELGDSALYFCASSVEGGPSGNTIYFGEGSWLTVV.

V is TRBV7-3 and J is TRBJ2-4; D not certain. Germline CDR1 is SGHTA and CDR2 is FQGTGA. The V end lost 6 bases, the J end lost 0 bases, and 15 bases lay between the germline ends. The CDR3 sequence is 16 residues long. CDR3 in amino acids: CASRTSRAIAKNIQYF. Written as DNA, the CDR3 is TGTGCCAGCAGGACGTCTAGGGCCATAGCCAAAAACATTCAGTACTTC.